This TCR beta chain was sequenced during a study of blood T cell repertoires in COVID-19. Whole-study context: Material from acute and convalescent COVID-19 was sourced from the United States, Italy and Spain. T cells, B-cell-depleted T cells, or PBMCs provided the cDNA or gDNA that served as material.

Some clones are missing from TCRdb's copy, which holds only in-frame ones; the method was immunoSEQ multiplex PCR. The sample holds hundreds of thousands of clones, about 86% seen once. The sequenced sample was PBMCs or T cells enriched from blood (not recorded which). This clonotype was sampled from a woman aged 35 to 49 with acute COVID-19.

The CDR3 loop is CASRRGEGPQHF. The CDR3 DNA reads as TGTGCCAGCAGGCGGGGAGAAGGGCCCCAGCATTTT. The chain recombines TRBV12-3 or TRBV12-4 with TRBJ1-5; D not certain. V was shortened by 6 bases and J by 9 bases, with 12 bases between the two germline ends. CDR3 length equals 12 residues.